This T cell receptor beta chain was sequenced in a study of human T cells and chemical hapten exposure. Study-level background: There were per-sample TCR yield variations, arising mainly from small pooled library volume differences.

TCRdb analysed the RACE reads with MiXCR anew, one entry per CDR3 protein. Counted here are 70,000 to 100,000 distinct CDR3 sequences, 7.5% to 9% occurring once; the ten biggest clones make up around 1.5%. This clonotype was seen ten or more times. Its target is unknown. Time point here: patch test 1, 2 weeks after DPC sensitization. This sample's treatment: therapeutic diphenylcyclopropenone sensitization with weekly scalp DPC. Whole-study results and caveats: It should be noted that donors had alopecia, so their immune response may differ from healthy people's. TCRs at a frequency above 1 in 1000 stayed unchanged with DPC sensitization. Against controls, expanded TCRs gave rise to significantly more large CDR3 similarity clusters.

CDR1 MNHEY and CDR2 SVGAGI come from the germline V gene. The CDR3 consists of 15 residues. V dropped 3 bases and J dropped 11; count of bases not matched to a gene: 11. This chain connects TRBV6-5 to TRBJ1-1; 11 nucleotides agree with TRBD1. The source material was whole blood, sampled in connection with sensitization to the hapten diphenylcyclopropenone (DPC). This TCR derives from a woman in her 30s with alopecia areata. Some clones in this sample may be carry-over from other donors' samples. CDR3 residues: CASSYYGTGGKDAFF. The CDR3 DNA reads TGTGCCAGCAGTTATTACGGGACAGGGGGGAAGGATGCTTTCTTT.